This record looks at one TCR beta chain sequence and its context. The ends were cut back, 6 bases at V and 0 bases at J, with 5 bases in the middle. This CDR3 has 12 amino acids. Germline lookup yields CDR1 LNHDA and CDR2 SQIVND (reference sequence). This sample's time point: patch test 1, 2 weeks after DPC sensitization. Treatment meaning: therapeutic diphenylcyclopropenone sensitization with weekly scalp DPC. TCRdb reanalysed the RACE reads using MiXCR and keeps one entry per CDR3 protein. Seen here are tens of thousands of distinct CDR3 sequences, over 9.5% observed once, and the top ten hold less than 2.5%. These data come from a study of human T cells and chemical hapten exposure.

This specimen consisted of whole blood, obtained in connection with sensitization to the hapten diphenylcyclopropenone (DPC). The TCR sequence derives from a man aged 35-49 years with alopecia areata. Some clones in this sample may be carry-over from other donors' samples. The V and J genes are TRBV19 and TRBJ1-1; no definite D call. CDR3 region: CASRGVNTEAFF. DNA of the CDR3: TGTGCCAGTAGGGGCGTGAACACTGAAGCTTTCTTT. The full variable domain, its missing parts supplied by reference TRBV19 and TRBJ1-1, is DGGITQSPKYLFRKEGQNVTLSCEQNLNHDAMYWYRQDPGQGLRLIYYSQIVNDFQKGDIAEGYSVSREKKESFPLTVTSAQKNPTAFYLCASRGVNTEAFFGQGTRLTVV.